A single sample is the source of the 13 T cell receptor beta chains below, sequenced in a study of blood T cells in healthy people across ages. Primed by a sample-barcoded 5' primer and a J-beta primer mix, a second PCR proceeded for about 7 to 12 cycles. A single record per CDR3 protein comes from TCRdb applying MiXCR to the 5' RACE reads. Of approximately 1.5 million distinct CDR3 sequences detected, approximately 43% appear once; the ten largest clones hold just over 4%. Specimen: blood. The receptors come from a woman between 18 and 29 years old in good health.

The chain links TRBV20-1 to TRBJ2-7, with 12 nucleotides matching TRBD2. J gave up 5 bases and V 5 bases, and 7 bases lay outside the gene matches. The CDR3 has 14 residues. Germline CDR1 DFQATT, CDR2 SNEGSKA (reference sequence). The CDR3 spells CSAPRLAGDHEQYF. The CDR3 coding sequence is TGCAGTGCTCCAAGACTAGCGGGAGACCACGAGCAGTACTTC.

V usage is TRBV15 and J usage is TRBJ2-1; D remains ambiguous. CDR3 size: 12 residues. Germline-derived CDR1 and CDR2 are LNHNV and YYDKDF (reference sequence). Trimming left V 3 bases short and J 4 bases short, with 4 bases between. CDR3 amino acids: CATSRVYNEQFF. CDR3 DNA: TGTGCCACCAGCAGGGTATACAATGAGCAGTTCTTC.

The DNA for the CDR3 is TGCGCCAGCAGTTTCGACCGGGAAGCCCTAACTGAAGCTTTCTTT. It translates to CASSFDREALTEAFF. The chain recombines TRBV4-1 with TRBJ1-1; D unresolved. Germline V gene data show CDR1 as MGHRA and CDR2 as YSYEKL. CDR3 length: 15 residues. Deletions cut 6 bases from V and 5 bases from J, with 19 bases between.

The CDR3 DNA reads as TGTGCCAGCAGCTTAGTGGGGGTCACCGGGACAGTTCGAGGTACGCAGTATTTT. As protein: CASSLVGVTGTVRGTQYF. This chain links TRBV7-6 with TRBJ2-3; 7 positions match TRBD1. This CDR3 contains 18 residues. V shed 1 base and J 8 bases; nucleotides not matched to a gene: 18. CDR1 and CDR2 from the germline V gene are SGHVS and FNYEAQ. The full variable domain, rest sourced from reference TRBV7-6 and TRBJ2-3, is GAGVSQSPRYKVTKRGQDVALRCDPISGHVSLYWYRQALGQGPEFLTYFNYEAQQDKSGLPNDRFSAERPEGSISTLTIQRTEQRDSAMYRCASSLVGVTGTVRGTQYFGPGTRLTVL.

This clonotype has only a few counts. The chain couples TRBV3-1 to TRBJ2-5; possible D gene TRBD1, 6 bases. V lost 4 bases, J lost 5 bases, and 20 bases lay in between. In germline, CDR1 is LGHDT, CDR2 YNNKEL (reference sequence). CDR3 length: 16 residues. CDR3 in DNA: TGTGCCAGCAGCCGCCCCGGTAACAGGGCGTACGAGACCCAGTACTTC. Translating it yields CASSRPGNRAYETQYF.

This clonotype was seen more than once but under ten times. This sequence joins TRBV7-9 and TRBJ2-7, with 7 nucleotides matching TRBD1. Germline CDR1 SEHNR, CDR2 FQNEAQ (reference sequence). V lost 1 base, J lost 3 bases, and 3 bases stayed unmatched. The CDR3 loop spans 14 amino acids. The CDR3 sequence is CASSLVPGGYEQYF. In nucleotides, the CDR3 is TGTGCCAGCAGCTTAGTGCCAGGGGGCTACGAGCAGTACTTC.

To note about this clonotype: Since no conserved phenylalanine or tryptophan closes the CDR3, a read error is the likely cause. The chain recombines TRBV12-3 or TRBV12-4 with TRBJ2-3; no clear D. This CDR3 is built from 16 residues. V was clipped by 1 base and J by 0 bases, with 11 bases between them. The CDR3 region is CASSLGPHTSTDTQYL. CDR3 DNA: TGTGCCAGCAGTTTAGGCCCACATACTAGCACAGATACGCAGTATTTA.

The rearrangement uses TRBV20-1 and TRBJ1-2; D gene unclear. This CDR3 spans 14 amino acids. Trimming shortened V by 0 bases and J by 6 bases, and 14 bases separated the two germline ends. Per germline, CDR1 DFQATT and CDR2 SNEGSKA (reference sequence). The CDR3 loop is CSARESGRWNGYTF. CDR3 bases: TGCAGTGCTAGAGAATCCGGCAGGTGGAATGGCTACACCTTC.

The gene calls are TRBV3-1 and TRBJ2-1; 15 bases match TRBD2. The CDR3 loop spans 19 amino acids. Unmatched junction bases numbered 12, after V lost 1 base and J lost 8 bases. Germline CDR1 and CDR2: LGHDT and YNNKEL (reference sequence). The CDR3 sequence is CASSQVGLAGGQNTDEQFF. The CDR3 DNA reads as TGTGCCAGCAGCCAAGTAGGACTAGCGGGGGGGCAAAATACGGATGAGCAGTTCTTC.

The sample holds a few counts of this clonotype. Here the CDR3 DNA reads TGTGCCAGCAGCCATATCCTGTACGAGCAGTACTTC. It encodes CASSHILYEQYF. The chain employs TRBV5-6 and TRBJ2-7; D is unresolved. The CDR3 runs to 12 residues. CDR1 is SGHDT, CDR2 YYEEEE, per germline. V shed 4 bases and J shed 4 bases, with 9 bases lying between them. The full variable domain, its missing parts supplied by reference TRBV5-6 and TRBJ2-7, is DAGVTQSPTHLIKTRGQQVTLRCSPKSGHDTVSWYQQALGQGPQFIFQYYEEEERQRGNFPDRFSGHQFPNYSSELNVNALLLGDSALYLCASSHILYEQYFGPGTRLTVT.

This clonotype is a singleton in its sample. This chain connects TRBV25-1 to TRBJ1-6; D is perhaps TRBD1 (6 bases). The CDR3 extends over 15 amino acids. From germline, CDR1 is MGHDK and CDR2 SYGVNS. V was pared by 1 base and J by 7 bases, with 11 bases between. The CDR3 sequence is CASSESGRGNSPLHF. The CDR3 DNA is TGTGCCAGCAGTGAATCTGGCAGGGGAAATTCACCCCTCCACTTT.

A remark on this clonotype: At one of its ends the junction is not consistent with the germline gene, which may arise from a read error. The chain carries TRBV7-3 and TRBJ2-1; 8 bases align to TRBD2. The CDR3 totals 17 residues. Germline V gene sequence: CDR1 SGHTA, CDR2 FQGTGA. CDR3 amino acids: CASSLLALAGPNNGQFF. The CDR3, as DNA: TGTGCCAGCAGCTTATTAGCCCTAGCGGGCCCTAACAATGGGCAGTTCTTC. Looking up the rest from reference TRBV7-3 and TRBJ2-1 gives the full variable domain: GAGVSQTPSNKVTEKGKYVELRCDPISGHTALYWYRQSLGQGPEFLIYFQGTGAADDSGLPNDRFFAVRPEGSVSTLKIQRTERGDSAVYLCASSLLALAGPNNGQFFGPGTRLTVL.

This clonotype was detected a few times. The chain combines TRBV7-2 with TRBJ2-1; D may correspond to TRBD1 or TRBD2 (5 bases each). V was clipped by 5 bases and J by 10 bases, with 24 bases between them. The CDR3 is made up of 16 amino acids. Germline CDR1 and CDR2: SGHTA and FQGNSA. CDR3 sequence (DNA): TGTGCCAGCAGCACTAACCACCGCCCGGGGCCCAAGGAGCAGTTCTTC. Its protein is CASSTNHRPGPKEQFF.